This TCR beta chain was found in a study of persistence of HIV-infected CD4 T cells. Anti-CD3/anti-CD28 beads served as a nonspecific positive control stimulus. CD4+ T cells upregulating both CD40 ligand and CD69 were sorted as responding cells. The V gene's germline CDR1 is GTSNPN and CDR2 SVGIG (reference sequence). The ends were cut back, 7 bases at V and 0 bases at J, with 16 bases in the middle. The CDR3 consists of 16 residues. Notes on this clone: Its antigen is as yet unknown.

This was the immunoSEQ version 4 assay in survey mode. The table came from immunoSEQ multiplex PCR; TCRdb's copy has only in-frame clones and leaves some out. The data show 40,000 or so clones, about 88% seen once. The TCR comes from an adult woman with HIV who was CMV-seropositive. The source material was CD4+ T cells sorted from PBMCs after roughly 20-hour stimulation, sampled from a patient who received antiretroviral therapy. The chain combines TRBV30 with TRBJ1-6; possibly TRBD1 for D (5 bases). The CDR3 region is CASQGVVSSYNSPLHF. The CDR3 DNA sequence: TGTGCCTCCCAAGGGGTCGTTAGCTCCTATAATTCACCCCTCCACTTT.